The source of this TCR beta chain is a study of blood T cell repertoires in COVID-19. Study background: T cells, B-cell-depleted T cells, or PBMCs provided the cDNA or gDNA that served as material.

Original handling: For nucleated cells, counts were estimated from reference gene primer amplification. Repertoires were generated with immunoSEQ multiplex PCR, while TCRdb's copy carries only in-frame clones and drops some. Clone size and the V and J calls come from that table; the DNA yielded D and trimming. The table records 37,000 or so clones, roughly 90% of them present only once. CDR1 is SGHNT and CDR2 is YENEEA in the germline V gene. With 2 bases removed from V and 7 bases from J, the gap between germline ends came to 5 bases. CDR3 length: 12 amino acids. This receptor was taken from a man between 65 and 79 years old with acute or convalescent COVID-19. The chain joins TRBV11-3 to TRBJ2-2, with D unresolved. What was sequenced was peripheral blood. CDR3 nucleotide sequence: TGTGCCAGCAGCTTACGCGGCGGGGAGCTGTTTTTT. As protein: CASSLRGGELFF. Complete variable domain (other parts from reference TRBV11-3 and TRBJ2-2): EAGVVQSPRYKIIEKKQPVAFWCNPISGHNTLYWYLQNLGQGPELLIRYENEEAVDDSQLPKDRFSAERLKGVDSTLKIQPAELGDSAVYLCASSLRGGELFFGEGSRLTVL.